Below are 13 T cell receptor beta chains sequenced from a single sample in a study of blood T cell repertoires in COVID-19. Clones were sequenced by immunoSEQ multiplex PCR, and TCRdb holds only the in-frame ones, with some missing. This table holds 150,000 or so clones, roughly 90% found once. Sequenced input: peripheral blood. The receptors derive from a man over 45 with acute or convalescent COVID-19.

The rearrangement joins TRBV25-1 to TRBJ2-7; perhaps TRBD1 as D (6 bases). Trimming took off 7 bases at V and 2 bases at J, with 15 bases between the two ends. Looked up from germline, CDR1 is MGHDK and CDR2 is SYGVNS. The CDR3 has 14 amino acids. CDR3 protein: CASTGSGVPYEQYV. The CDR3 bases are TGTGCCAGCACAGGTTCAGGGGTCCCCTACGAGCAGTACGTC.

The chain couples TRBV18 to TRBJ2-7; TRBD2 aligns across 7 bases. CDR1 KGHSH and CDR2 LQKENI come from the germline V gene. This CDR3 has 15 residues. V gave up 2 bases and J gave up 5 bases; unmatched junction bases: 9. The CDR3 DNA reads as TGTGCCAGCTCACCAGGTCTGGCGGGAGCTAACGAGCAGTACTTC. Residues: CASSPGLAGANEQYF. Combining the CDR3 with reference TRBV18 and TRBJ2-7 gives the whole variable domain NAGVMQNPRHLVRRRGQEARLRCSPMKGHSHVYWYRQLPEEGLKFMVYLQKENIIDESGMPKERFSAEFPKEGPSILRIQQVVRGDSAAYFCASSPGLAGANEQYFGPGTRLTVT.

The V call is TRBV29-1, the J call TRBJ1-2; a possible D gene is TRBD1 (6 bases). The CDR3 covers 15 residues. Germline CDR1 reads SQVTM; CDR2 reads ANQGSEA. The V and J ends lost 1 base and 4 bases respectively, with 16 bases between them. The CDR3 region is CSVEGGQKPFYGYTF. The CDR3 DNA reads TGCAGCGTTGAAGGTGGACAGAAACCGTTCTATGGCTACACCTTC.

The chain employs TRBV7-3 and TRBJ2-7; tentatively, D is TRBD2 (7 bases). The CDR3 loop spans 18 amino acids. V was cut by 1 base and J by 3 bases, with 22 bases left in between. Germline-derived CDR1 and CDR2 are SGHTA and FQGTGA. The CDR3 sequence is CASSLKGGGLLLGYEQYF. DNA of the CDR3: TGTGCCAGCAGCTTAAAGGGGGGAGGGCTCTTGCTCGGCTACGAGCAGTACTTC.

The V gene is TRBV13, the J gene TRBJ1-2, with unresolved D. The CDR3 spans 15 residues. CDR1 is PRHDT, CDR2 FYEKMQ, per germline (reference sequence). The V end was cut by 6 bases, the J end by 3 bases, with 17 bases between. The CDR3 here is CASSTDLPRDYGYTF. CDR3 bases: TGTGCCAGCAGTACCGACCTACCGCGGGACTATGGCTACACCTTC.

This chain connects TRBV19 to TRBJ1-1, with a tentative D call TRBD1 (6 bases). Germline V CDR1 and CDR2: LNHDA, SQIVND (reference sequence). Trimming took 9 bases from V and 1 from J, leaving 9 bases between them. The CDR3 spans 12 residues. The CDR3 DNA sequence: TGTGCCAGCCTACAGGGGAACACTGAAGCTTTCTTT. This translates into CASLQGNTEAFF.

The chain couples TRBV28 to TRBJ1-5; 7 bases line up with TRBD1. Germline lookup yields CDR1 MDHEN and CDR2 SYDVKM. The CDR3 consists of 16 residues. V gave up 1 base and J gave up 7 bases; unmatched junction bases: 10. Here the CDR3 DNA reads TGTGCCAGCAGTTTATTAAGGGGGCAGGCAGGCCAGCCCCAGCATTTT. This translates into CASSLLRGQAGQPQHF.

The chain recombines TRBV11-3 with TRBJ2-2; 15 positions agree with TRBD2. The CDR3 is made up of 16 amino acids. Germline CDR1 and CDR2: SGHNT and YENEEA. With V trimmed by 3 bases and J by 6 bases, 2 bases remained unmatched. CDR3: CASSFGLAGGAGELFF. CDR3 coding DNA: TGTGCCAGCAGCTTCGGACTAGCGGGAGGGGCCGGGGAGCTGTTTTTT.

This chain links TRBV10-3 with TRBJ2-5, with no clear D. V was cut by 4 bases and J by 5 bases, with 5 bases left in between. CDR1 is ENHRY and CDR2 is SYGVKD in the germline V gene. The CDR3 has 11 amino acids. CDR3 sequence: CAISVGETQYF. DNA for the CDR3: TGTGCCATCAGTGTCGGGGAGACCCAGTACTTC.

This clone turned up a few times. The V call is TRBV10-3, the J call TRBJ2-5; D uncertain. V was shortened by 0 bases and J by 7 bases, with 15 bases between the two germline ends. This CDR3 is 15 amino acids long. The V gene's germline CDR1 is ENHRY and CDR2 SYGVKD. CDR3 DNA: TGTGCCATCAGTGAGTCGGGCTCGCAGCAGTCGACCCAGTACTTC. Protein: CAISESGSQQSTQYF.

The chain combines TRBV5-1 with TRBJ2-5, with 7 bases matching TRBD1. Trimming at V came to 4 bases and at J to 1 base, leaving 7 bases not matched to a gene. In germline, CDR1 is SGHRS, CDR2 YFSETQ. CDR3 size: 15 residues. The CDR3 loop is CASSTGTDRQETQYF. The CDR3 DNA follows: TGCGCCAGCAGCACCGGGACAGACCGCCAAGAGACCCAGTACTTC.

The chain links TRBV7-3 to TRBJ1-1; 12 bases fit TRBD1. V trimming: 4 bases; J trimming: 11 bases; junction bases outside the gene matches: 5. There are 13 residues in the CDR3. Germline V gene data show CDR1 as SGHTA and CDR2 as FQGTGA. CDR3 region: CASSSGTGGPAFF. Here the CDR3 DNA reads TGTGCCAGCAGCTCCGGGACAGGGGGCCCTGCTTTCTTT.

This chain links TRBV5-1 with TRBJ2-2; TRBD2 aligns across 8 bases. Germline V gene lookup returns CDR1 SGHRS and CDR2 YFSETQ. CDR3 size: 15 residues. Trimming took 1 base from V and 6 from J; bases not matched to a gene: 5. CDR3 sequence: CASSLPAGEAGELFF. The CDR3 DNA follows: TGCGCCAGCAGCTTGCCAGCGGGAGAGGCCGGGGAGCTGTTTTTT.